The next 22 T cell receptor beta chains were all read from a single sample in a study of CD8 T cells in ankylosing spondylitis. From the 5' RACE reads, TCRdb called clonotypes with MiXCR, one entry per CDR3 protein. The sample has under 950,000 distinct CDR3 sequences, roughly 19% seen once. Notes on the study in general: Apparently characteristic of ankylosing spondylitis blood was a TCR beta motif (eight highly homologous variants).

These receptors have no known antigen. The sequenced material came from blood, either unsorted or a sorted T cell fraction (not recorded which). The receptors come from a male donor with ankylosing spondylitis.

This clonotype was counted between two and nine times. The chain uses TRBV9 and TRBJ2-1; TRBD2 aligns across 14 bases. Germline V gene sequence: CDR1 SGDLS, CDR2 YYNGEE. The CDR3 runs to 16 residues. V dropped 4 bases and J dropped 8; count of bases not matched to a gene: 8. CDR3 sequence: CASSTSGLAGAHEQFF. The CDR3 DNA sequence: TGTGCCAGCAGCACATCGGGACTAGCGGGAGCCCATGAGCAGTTCTTC.

The chain employs TRBV5-6 and TRBJ2-7; TRBD1 matches 7 bases. V shed 4 bases and J 8 bases; nucleotides not matched to a gene: 6. From germline, CDR1 is SGHDT and CDR2 YYEEEE. CDR3 size: 12 residues. The DNA of the CDR3 is TGTGCCAGCAGCACGACAGGGAGCAAGCAGTACTTC. Its translation: CASSTTGSKQYF.

The CDR3 is CASSLTPGAGTYNEQFF. CDR3 nucleotide sequence: TGTGCCAGCAGCTTAACGCCGGGAGCGGGCACTTACAATGAGCAGTTCTTC. This chain links TRBV7-3 with TRBJ2-1, with D possibly being TRBD2 (6 bases). The CDR3 runs 17 residues. From germline, CDR1 is SGHTA and CDR2 FQGTGA. V lost 0 bases and J lost 4, with 16 bases in between.

This clonotype was recorded at least ten times. A junction boundary mismatches the germline segment, possibly from a read error. The V call is TRBV7-7, the J call TRBJ2-5; 8 nucleotides line up with TRBD1. The CDR3 is 13 amino acids. The germline gives CDR1 SSHAT, CDR2 FNYEAQ (reference sequence). CDR3 amino acids: CASSPDRAETQYF. CDR3 sequence (DNA): TGTGCTAGCAGCCCGGACAGGGCTGAGACCCAGTACTTC.

V is TRBV4-3 and J is TRBJ1-1; 9 bases fit TRBD1. This CDR3 region has 14 residues. Germline CDR1 reads LGHNA; CDR2 reads YSLEER. V shed 2 bases, J shed 6 bases, and the junction held 4 bases outside the gene matches. The CDR3 region has the DNA TGCGCCAGCAGCCAATTACAGGGGGCAGCTGAAGCTTTCTTT. Encoded protein: CASSQLQGAAEAFF.

There are a few counts of this clonotype. The chain couples TRBV27 to TRBJ1-4; no definite D call. The CDR3 consists of 13 residues. V lost 3 bases, J lost 8 bases, and 10 bases lay in between. The germline V gene encodes CDR1 MNHEY and CDR2 SMNVEV (reference sequence). CDR3 residues: CASSLEAGEKLFF. DNA for the CDR3: TGTGCCAGCAGTTTGGAGGCGGGGGAAAAACTGTTTTTT.

This chain links TRBV12-3 or TRBV12-4 with TRBJ2-7; weak D call: TRBD2 (5 bases). The CDR3 has 16 residues. V dropped 5 bases and J dropped 0 bases, with 17 bases sitting between them. The CDR3 DNA follows: TGTGCCAGCAGTCCCAGTGGCGGACTCATCTCCTACGAGCAGTACTTC. Translation: CASSPSGGLISYEQYF.

This clonotype was counted many times. The chain employs TRBV2 and TRBJ2-1; 7 bases are a match to TRBD1. V shed 11 bases, J shed 0 bases, and the junction held 7 bases outside the gene matches. The CDR3 sequence is 14 residues long. Per germline, CDR1 SNHLY and CDR2 FYNNEI. The CDR3 here is CADQTGTSYNEQFF. The DNA for the CDR3 is TGTGCCGACCAGACAGGGACCTCCTACAATGAGCAGTTCTTC. The whole variable domain, filled in from reference TRBV2 and TRBJ2-1, reads EPEVTQTPSHQVTQMGQEVILRCVPISNHLYFYWYRQILGQKVEFLVSFYNNEISEKSEIFDDQFSVERPDGSNFTLKIRSTKLEDSAMYFCADQTGTSYNEQFFGPGTRLTVL.

The J gene is TRBJ1-2, the V gene TRBV5-1; TRBD1 matches at 7 bases. Germline values: CDR1 SGHRS, CDR2 YFSETQ. The ends lost 1 base at V and 7 bases at J; junction bases unmatched: 10. The CDR3 totals 15 residues. The CDR3 loop is CASSLYITGAGGYTF. For the CDR3, the DNA is TGCGCCAGCAGCTTGTACATAACAGGGGCTGGTGGCTACACCTTC.

J is TRBJ1-1 and V is TRBV9; no firm D call. The germline V gene has CDR1 SGDLS and CDR2 YYNGEE. V was cut by 0 bases and J by 2 bases, with 5 bases left in between. This CDR3 is built from 13 residues. The CDR3 sequence: CASSVGANTEAFF. CDR3 in DNA: TGTGCCAGCAGCGTAGGGGCCAACACTGAAGCTTTCTTT.

J is TRBJ2-7 and V is TRBV9; D ambiguous. CDR1 and CDR2 from the germline V gene are SGDLS and YYNGEE. CDR3 length equals 14 residues. V was shortened by 4 bases and J by 4 bases, with 15 bases between the two germline ends. CDR3 DNA: TGTGCCAGCAGCCCCCGACCCGGATGGTACGAGCAGTACTTC. Its translation is CASSPRPGWYEQYF.

This chain connects TRBV9 to TRBJ2-4, with a tentative D call TRBD1 (6 bases). Germline V CDR1 and CDR2: SGDLS, YYNGEE. CDR3 length: 13 residues. V lost 7 bases and J lost 6, with 14 bases in between. CDR3: CASALDSGNIQYF. The CDR3, as DNA: TGTGCCAGCGCGCTGGACAGTGGAAACATTCAGTACTTC.

The sample holds a few counts of this clonotype. The V and J genes are TRBV7-9 and TRBJ2-3, with D perhaps matching TRBD2 (5 bases). V shed 4 bases and J shed 2 bases, with 16 bases lying between them. Germline V CDR1 and CDR2: SEHNR, FQNEAQ (reference sequence). The CDR3 sequence is 16 residues long. The CDR3 nucleotides read TGTGCCAGCAGCTCATTAAGACTAACATCCACAGATACGCAGTATTTT. Its translation is CASSSLRLTSTDTQYF.

This clonotype was seen a handful of times. CDR3 in amino acids: CASSLRNNQPQHF. The CDR3, as DNA: TGTGCCAGCAGTTTAAGGAACAATCAGCCCCAGCATTTT. The chain is built from TRBV12-3 or TRBV12-4 and TRBJ1-5, with D unresolved. V shed 2 bases and J shed 3 bases, with 5 bases lying between them. The CDR3 is made up of 13 amino acids.

The CDR3 loop is CASSVGLAGRSSYNEQFF. The CDR3 DNA reads as TGTGCCAGCAGCGTAGGACTAGCGGGCCGGAGCTCCTACAATGAGCAGTTCTTC. The chain has TRBV9 and TRBJ2-1, with 10 bases fitting TRBD2. In germline, CDR1 is SGDLS, CDR2 YYNGEE. The CDR3 has 18 amino acids. V lost 0 bases and J lost 0; bases outside the gene matches: 6. Complete variable domain (other parts from reference TRBV9 and TRBJ2-1): DSGVTQTPKHLITATGQRVTLRCSPRSGDLSVYWYQQSLDQGLQFLIQYYNGEERAKGNILERFSAQQFPDLHSELNLSSLELGDSALYFCASSVGLAGRSSYNEQFFGPGTRLTVL.

Concerning this clonotype: The CDR3 does not close with the conserved phenylalanine or tryptophan, likely indicating a read error. The genes are TRBV7-9 and TRBJ1-1, with TRBD1 identical over 7 bases. With V trimmed by 5 bases and J by 1 base, 4 bases remained unmatched. The CDR3 consists of 14 residues. Germline assignment: CDR1 SEHNR and CDR2 FQNEAQ (reference sequence). The CDR3 reads CASSPGQSNTEAFY. CDR3 bases: TGTGCCAGCAGCCCGGGACAGTCGAACACTGAAGCTTTCTAT.

The table lists this clonotype with a few counts. DNA for the CDR3: TGTGCCATCAGTGGGACAGGGAGAGGGTCACCCCTCCACTTT. Its protein is CAISGTGRGSPLHF. V and J are TRBV10-3 and TRBJ1-6, with 8 bases fitting TRBD1. CDR3 length: 14 amino acids. Trimming took 4 bases from V and 10 from J; bases not matched to a gene: 6. Germline V lookup: CDR1 ENHRY, CDR2 SYGVKD.

This clonotype has only a few counts. The chain recombines TRBV5-1 with TRBJ2-5, with TRBD2 matching 13 bases. Trimming took 0 bases from V and 5 from J; bases not matched to a gene: 4. The V gene's germline CDR1 is SGHRS and CDR2 YFSETQ. The CDR3 contains 16 residues. Here the CDR3 DNA reads TGCGCCAGCAGCTTGGGGACTAGCGGGAGTTCTGAGACCCAGTACTTC. It specifies CASSLGTSGSSETQYF.

This clonotype was counted a few times. J is TRBJ1-1 and V is TRBV24-1, with D possibly being TRBD1 (5 bases). The CDR3 is 14 amino acids. The germline V and J ends were trimmed by 6 bases and 4 bases, with 14 bases remaining between them. Germline V gene lookup returns CDR1 KGHDR and CDR2 SFDVKD. CDR3 nucleotides: TGTGCCACCAGTCCGACCGGGACGGGCACTGAAGCTTTCTTT. Protein product: CATSPTGTGTEAFF.

The gene calls are TRBV4-1 and TRBJ2-6; TRBD2 matches 9 bases. J lost 0 bases, V lost 0 bases, and 12 bases had no gene match. The CDR3 length is 21 residues. Germline V lookup: CDR1 MGHRA, CDR2 YSYEKL. The CDR3 DNA reads TGCGCCAGCAGCCAAGATCCCAACTCAGCGGGAGGTATCTCTGGGGCCAACGTCCTGACTTTC. This translates into CASSQDPNSAGGISGANVLTF.

The chain carries TRBV13 and TRBJ1-4, with D possibly matching TRBD1 (5 bases). Trimming left V 5 bases short and J 8 bases short, with 12 bases between. Germline assignment: CDR1 PRHDT and CDR2 FYEKMQ (reference sequence). CDR3 length: 13 amino acids. The CDR3 nucleotides are TGTGCCAGCAGCCCGGGACGCCAAGAAAAACTGTTTTTT. Translation: CASSPGRQEKLFF.

This clonotype showed up many times. This sequence joins TRBV20-1 and TRBJ2-3; the D is unclear. CDR1 is DFQATT, CDR2 SNEGSKA, per germline (reference sequence). This CDR3 is 13 amino acids long. Trimming pared 5 bases from V and 6 bases from J, leaving 15 bases between. This chain's CDR3 is CSAPHTKADTQYF. CDR3 sequence (DNA): TGCAGTGCTCCCCATACCAAAGCTGATACGCAGTATTTT.